The present T cell receptor beta chain was sequenced within a study of blood T cell repertoires in COVID-19. Whole-study context: From the United States, Italy and Spain came samples of acute and convalescent COVID-19. PBMCs, B-cell-depleted T cells, or T cells provided the cDNA or gDNA that made up the material.

Per the original data handling: Quantification of nucleated cells was approximated via reference gene primer amplification. This table comes from immunoSEQ multiplex PCR, and its TCRdb copy is limited to in-frame clones, with some not included. V, J and clone size were drawn from that table, and D and trimming were deduced from the DNA. The repertoire holds about 120,000 clones, with 85% as singletons. The CDR3 is 12 residues long. Between the trimmed V and J ends, which lost 10 bases and 5 bases, there was a span of 14 bases. Germline assignment: CDR1 LNHDA and CDR2 SQIVND (reference sequence). This receptor was identified in a man of 80 years or more with active or convalescent COVID-19. V usage is TRBV19 and J usage is TRBJ2-5, with a tentative D call TRBD1 (6 bases). Sequencing was performed on peripheral blood. The CDR3 DNA reads as TGTGCCACCCGAGACAGGCCGGAGACCCAGTACTTC. It is translated as CATRDRPETQYF.